These T cell receptor beta chains were read from a single sample in a study of blood T cell repertoires in COVID-19. Assay used: immunoSEQ multiplex PCR; TCRdb lists only in-frame clones, some missing. Of about 230,000 clones in the sample, 65% to 85% are singletons; the top ten hold approximately 9%. Sample: peripheral blood. These receptors all come from a man in his forties or fifties with active or convalescent COVID-19. The CDR3 runs from the conserved cysteine through the conserved F or W. A D gene is named only where the DNA matches it firmly. Clone size is stated in some rows and not others, as once, few, many or a class when expanded.

size	V	D	J	DNA	CDR3
NA	TRBV6-5	NA	TRBJ2-1	TGTGCCAGCAGTTACTCCCTGGACTTCCCCAATGAGCAGTTCTTC	CASSYSLDFPNEQFF
NA	TRBV12-3/TRBV12-4	NA	TRBJ2-2	TGTGCCAGCAGTTTAAAGCGTTACGGGGAGCTGTTTTTT	CASSLKRYGELFF
NA	TRBV11-2	NA	TRBJ2-1	TGTGCCAGCAGCTCTTTCCGGGGGGCCTCCTACAATGAGCAGTTCTTC	CASSSFRGASYNEQFF
once	TRBV3-1/TRBV3-2	NA	TRBJ1-2	TGTGCCAGCAGCCAGGTAGCGGGCGGCTACACCTTC	CASSQVAGGYTF
NA	TRBV6-5	TRBD2	TRBJ2-1	TGTGCCAGCAGTTCCCATGGAGCGGGGATCCGTAATGAGCAGTTCTTC	CASSSHGAGIRNEQFF
NA	TRBV5-1	TRBD2	TRBJ2-7	TGCGCCAGCAGCGAGAGTAGCGGGACTGACGAGCAGTACTTC	CASSESSGTDEQYF
NA	TRBV6-5	TRBD2	TRBJ2-1	TGTGCCAGCGGAGCCGGGACTAGCAACAATGAGCAGTTCTTC	CASGAGTSNNEQFF
NA	TRBV12-5	TRBD1	TRBJ2-5	TGTGCTAGTGGCCTACAGGGGAATCTTCAAGAGACCCAGTACTTC	CASGLQGNLQETQYF
NA	TRBV25-1	NA	TRBJ2-6	TGTGCCAGCGCCTACTCTGGGGCCAACGTCCTGACTTTC	CASAYSGANVLTF
NA	TRBV3-1/TRBV3-2	NA	TRBJ1-4	TGTGCCAGCAGCCAAGATTACCCGACGGGGAGTGAAAAACTGTTTTTT	CASSQDYPTGSEKLFF
NA	TRBV28	TRBD1	TRBJ1-6	TGTGCCAGCAGCCCGGGACAGATTAATTCACCCCTCCACTTT	CASSPGQINSPLHF
NA	TRBV6-5	TRBD1	TRBJ1-5	TGTGCCAGCAGACAGGACAGGGTTGGCAATCAGCCCCAGCATTTT	CASRQDRVGNQPQHF
NA	TRBV28	NA	TRBJ2-4	TGTGCCAGCAGAGGCGGGTTAGCCAAAAACATTCAGTACTTC	CASRGGLAKNIQYF
NA	TRBV30	TRBD2	TRBJ2-7	TGTGCCTGGAGCGCTAATCTAGCGGGAGACTCCTACGAGCAGTACTTC	CAWSANLAGDSYEQYF
once	TRBV24-1	NA	TRBJ1-2	TGTGCCACCAGTGATACTGTGACAGGCAATGGCTACACCTTC	CATSDTVTGNGYTF
few	TRBV24-1	NA	TRBJ1-5	TGTGCCATAGAGGCGGGGTATAGCAATCAGCCCCAGCATTTT	CAIEAGYSNQPQHF
NA	TRBV14	TRBD1	TRBJ2-1	TGTGCCAGCAGCCAAGTAGAAGGGGGCAGCCACAATGAGCAGTTCTTC	CASSQVEGGSHNEQFF
once	TRBV7-9	NA	TRBJ1-5	TGTGCCAGCAGCTTTGGGGGCAGGGAGCCCCAGCATTTT	CASSFGGREPQHF
NA	TRBV29-1	NA	TRBJ1-2	TGCAGCGTAGACTCGAATCTAGGCTACACCTTC	CSVDSNLGYTF
NA	TRBV24-1	TRBD1	TRBJ1-6	TGTGCCACGAGAGGGACAGGGGTGGGTTCACCCCTCCACTTT	CATRGTGVGSPLHF
NA	TRBV18	TRBD1	TRBJ1-1	TGTGCCAGCTCCCCTACCCGGACAGGGTATGAAGCTTTCTTT	CASSPTRTGYEAFF
NA	TRBV5-5	NA	TRBJ1-3	TGTGCCAGCAGCTTGGTCACTTCCTCGGGCACCATATATTTT	CASSLVTSSGTIYF
NA	TRBV5-4	NA	TRBJ1-1	TGTGCCAGCAGCTTGGCCGGGAGGGGGAACACTGAAGCTTTCTTT	CASSLAGRGNTEAFF
NA	TRBV19	NA	TRBJ1-5	TGTGCCAGTACCCTCAATGACGCAGGGAAGAGGCAGCCCCAGCATTTT	CASTLNDAGKRQPQHF
NA	TRBV3-1/TRBV3-2	NA	TRBJ2-5	TGTGCCAGCAGCCCCGGGGTGGTCGAGACCCAGTACTTC	CASSPGVVETQYF
NA	TRBV30	TRBD2	TRBJ2-3	TGTGCCTACGTGACTAGCTCGACTCGAGATACGCAGTATTTT	CAYVTSSTRDTQYF
NA	TRBV21-1	NA	TRBJ1-2	TGTGCCAGCAGCAGCTCTTATACAGCGGGTCATGGCTACACCTTC	CASSSSYTAGHGYTF